Following are 26 T cell receptor beta chains from one sample sequenced in a study of shared clonotypes between healthy human individuals. The method was immunoSEQ multiplex PCR; TCRdb's version includes in-frame clones alone and lacks a portion of them. The sample lists 700,000 to 950,000 clones, approximately 97% occurring once. As defined, naive CD8 cells were CD45RO-negative and positively selected for CCR7, with terminally differentiated effector memory CD45RA+ cells excluded. Sequencing was carried out using naive CD8+ T cells sorted from blood. The receptor source for this set is a man younger than 40 in good health.

The chain uses TRBV4-3 and TRBJ2-6; D is possibly TRBD1 (5 bases). The germline V and J ends were trimmed by 2 bases and 2 bases, with 7 bases remaining between them. Per the germline V gene, CDR1 is LGHNA and CDR2 is YSLEER. The CDR3 is 15 residues long. DNA of the CDR3: TGCGCCAGCAGCCAACAGGGTACTGGGGCCAACGTCCTGACTTTC. Its protein product is CASSQQGTGANVLTF.

The chain joins TRBV7-6 to TRBJ1-1, with a tentative D call TRBD1 (6 bases). Trimming left V 2 bases short and J 3 bases short, with 10 bases between. The CDR3 is made up of 14 amino acids. CDR1 SGHVS and CDR2 FNYEAQ come from the germline V gene. The CDR3 DNA reads as TGTGCCAGCAGCTTAAGGGGGGCAGACACTGAAGCTTTCTTT. Translated, it gives CASSLRGADTEAFF.

V is TRBV11-2 and J is TRBJ2-1; 10 nucleotides align to TRBD2. This CDR3 has 16 amino acids. Per germline, CDR1 SGHAT and CDR2 FQNNGV. The ends lost 5 bases at V and 6 bases at J; junction bases unmatched: 10. The CDR3 DNA sequence: TGTGCCAGCAGCCTGATAAGCGGGAGGGGCGGCAATGAGCAGTTCTTC. Amino acids: CASSLISGRGGNEQFF.

This chain joins TRBV7-9 and TRBJ1-4; TRBD1 matches at 7 bases. Germline V gene sequence: CDR1 SEHNR, CDR2 FQNEAQ (reference sequence). V lost 3 bases and J lost 7; bases outside the gene matches: 5. The CDR3 runs to 14 residues. This CDR3 is CASSFVQGFEKLFF. The CDR3, as DNA: TGTGCCAGCAGCTTTGTACAGGGGTTTGAAAAACTGTTTTTT.

The rearrangement links TRBV7-9 to TRBJ2-1; 11 nucleotides line up with TRBD1. Per germline, CDR1 SEHNR and CDR2 FQNEAQ (reference sequence). V lost 4 bases and J lost 6; bases outside the gene matches: 8. The CDR3 consists of 16 residues. In DNA form, the CDR3 reads TGTGCCAGCAGCTCAAGTACGGGACAGGGGGTCAATGAGCAGTTCTTC. It is translated as CASSSSTGQGVNEQFF. Using reference TRBV7-9 and TRBJ2-1 for the parts outside the CDR3, the full variable domain is DTGVSQNPRHKITKRGQNVTFRCDPISEHNRLYWYRQTLGQGPEFLTYFQNEAQLEKSRLLSDRFSAERPKGSFSTLEIQRTEQGDSAMYLCASSSSTGQGVNEQFFGPGTRLTVL.

The chain carries TRBV10-3 and TRBJ2-5, with 7 bases aligning to TRBD1. V gave up 6 bases and J gave up 5 bases; unmatched junction bases: 9. CDR1 and CDR2 (germline): ENHRY, SYGVKD. The CDR3 consists of 14 residues. The CDR3 DNA is TGTGCCATCAGGGAGACAGGGTCAGGGGAGACCCAGTACTTC. Protein sequence: CAIRETGSGETQYF.

The chain uses TRBV5-1 and TRBJ2-5, with 8 bases fitting TRBD2. The CDR3 length is 17 residues. Germline lookup yields CDR1 SGHRS and CDR2 YFSETQ. V lost 0 bases, J lost 4 bases, and 11 bases stayed unmatched. The CDR3, as DNA: TGCGCCAGCAGCTTGGGGCCAGCGGGAGAGAGTGGAGAGACCCAGTACTTC. It is translated as CASSLGPAGESGETQYF.

V usage is TRBV7-9 and J usage is TRBJ2-7, with 7 nucleotides matching TRBD2. With 4 bases clipped from V and 7 bases from J, the junction kept 16 bases outside the gene matches. CDR3 length: 16 residues. Germline CDR1 is SEHNR and CDR2 is FQNEAQ (reference sequence). DNA for the CDR3: TGTGCCAGCAGCTCCCCACGACAGAGCGGGGCAGGGGAGCAGTACTTC. It encodes CASSSPRQSGAGEQYF.

The chain joins TRBV29-1 to TRBJ2-7; 8 bases are a match to TRBD2. V was clipped by 5 bases and J by 0 bases; unmatched bases: 27. This CDR3 is built from 21 residues. CDR1 and CDR2 (germline): SQVTM, ANQGSEA. The CDR3 protein is CSVWAPLSNAGGTFYSYEQYF. The DNA for the CDR3 is TGCAGCGTTTGGGCCCCCCTATCAAACGCGGGAGGCACGTTCTACTCCTACGAGCAGTACTTC.

The V and J genes are TRBV9 and TRBJ2-5; no firm D call. Trimming removed 3 bases at V and 2 bases at J, with 8 bases between. CDR3 length: 13 residues. Germline CDR1 and CDR2: SGDLS and YYNGEE. CDR3 sequence (DNA): TGTGCCAGCAGCGAAGCGCAGCAAGAGACCCAGTACTTC. Amino acids: CASSEAQQETQYF.

The chain uses TRBV25-1 and TRBJ2-5; a weak D match, TRBD2 (6 bases). Germline lookup yields CDR1 MGHDK and CDR2 SYGVNS. The CDR3 runs 15 residues. Trimming stripped 2 bases from V and 1 base from J, with 11 bases between. CDR3 residues: CASSERGKGQETQYF. For the CDR3, the DNA is TGTGCCAGCAGTGAACGGGGGAAGGGCCAAGAGACCCAGTACTTC.

The genes are TRBV28 and TRBJ2-1; TRBD2 aligns across 8 bases. The V gene end was trimmed by 1 base and the J gene end by 10 bases; junction bases not matched to a gene: 6. Germline V gene lookup returns CDR1 MDHEN and CDR2 SYDVKM. The CDR3 totals 14 residues. The CDR3 loop is CASSLSGRAVEQFF. The DNA for the CDR3 is TGTGCCAGCAGTTTATCCGGGAGGGCTGTGGAGCAGTTCTTC.

The rearrangement joins TRBV11-3 to TRBJ2-1; a weak D match, TRBD2 (6 bases). This CDR3 is 13 amino acids long. Trimming removed 6 bases from V and 7 bases from J, with 13 bases in between. Germline V CDR1 and CDR2: SGHNT, YENEEA. The CDR3: CASSSGGGNEQFF. For the CDR3, the DNA is TGTGCCAGCAGTAGCGGCGGTGGGAATGAGCAGTTCTTC. Combining the CDR3 with reference TRBV11-3 and TRBJ2-1 gives the whole variable domain EAGVVQSPRYKIIEKKQPVAFWCNPISGHNTLYWYLQNLGQGPELLIRYENEEAVDDSQLPKDRFSAERLKGVDSTLKIQPAELGDSAVYLCASSSGGGNEQFFGPGTRLTVL.

The rearrangement uses TRBV6-1 and TRBJ2-7, with D unresolved. The germline V gene encodes CDR1 MNHNS and CDR2 SASEGT. This CDR3 is 15 amino acids long. With 3 bases removed from V and 4 bases from J, the gap between germline ends came to 16 bases. The CDR3 coding sequence is TGTGCCAGCAGTGAGTTCGCAGTAACCGGTTACGAGCAGTACTTC. Translated: CASSEFAVTGYEQYF.

The rearrangement uses TRBV7-8 and TRBJ2-7; the match to TRBD1 covers 10 bases. The CDR3 is 17 amino acids. In germline, CDR1 is SGHVS, CDR2 FQNEAQ. V shed 2 bases, J shed 5 bases, and the junction held 12 bases outside the gene matches. The DNA of the CDR3 is TGTGCCAGCAGCTTACTATCCGGGACAGGGGCCAAACACGAGCAGTACTTC. Residues: CASSLLSGTGAKHEQYF.

This chain uses TRBV7-9 with TRBJ2-7; D is possibly TRBD1 or TRBD2 (5 bases each). Germline values: CDR1 SEHNR, CDR2 FQNEAQ (reference sequence). The ends were cut back, 0 bases at V and 5 bases at J, with 11 bases in the middle. The CDR3 is 14 residues long. The DNA of the CDR3 is TGTGCCAGCAGCTTAGCTCTGAGGGGTAACGAGCAGTACTTC. Protein product: CASSLALRGNEQYF.

This chain links TRBV27 with TRBJ2-2; D is ambiguous. V was cut by 8 bases and J by 5 bases, with 18 bases left in between. The CDR3 is 15 amino acids. The germline V gene encodes CDR1 MNHEY and CDR2 SMNVEV (reference sequence). Written as DNA, the CDR3 is TGTGCCAGCGAATCACTGGCTTTCGGGACCGGGGAGCTGTTTTTT. Translating gives CASESLAFGTGELFF.

The chain recombines TRBV29-1 with TRBJ2-7; unclear D gene. The CDR3 spans 14 residues. V was cut by 0 bases and J by 0 bases, with 9 bases left in between. Germline loops: CDR1 SQVTM, CDR2 ANQGSEA. The CDR3 loop is CSVEDPTDSYEQYF. The CDR3, as DNA: TGCAGCGTTGAAGATCCCACCGACTCCTACGAGCAGTACTTC.

Comment on this clone: The sample carries other DNA sequences with the same CDR3. The chain is built from TRBV30 and TRBJ2-1; no clear D gene. The CDR3 has 12 residues. Between the trimmed V and J ends, which lost 1 base and 1 base, there was a span of 2 bases. CDR1 and CDR2 from the germline V gene are GTSNPN and SVGIG (reference sequence). The CDR3 DNA reads TGTGCCTGGAGTGGATCCTACAATGAGCAGTTCTTC. It translates to CAWSGSYNEQFF.

The chain has TRBV10-3 and TRBJ2-7, with TRBD2 identical over 9 bases. Trimming removed 2 bases from V and 3 bases from J; junction bases left unmatched: 11. This CDR3 region has 17 residues. Germline CDR1 is ENHRY and CDR2 is SYGVKD. CDR3 sequence (DNA): TGTGCCATCAGTGAGAGCGAAGGATGGCGGGAGGGCTACGAGCAGTACTTC. Amino acid sequence: CAISESEGWREGYEQYF.

The V and J genes are TRBV7-9 and TRBJ2-7, with 9 bases aligning to TRBD1. The germline V gene has CDR1 SEHNR and CDR2 FQNEAQ (reference sequence). The V and J ends lost 5 bases and 0 bases, in that order; junction bases with no gene match: 8. The CDR3 covers 16 residues. CDR3 bases: TGTGCCAGCAGCCGACCGGGACAGGGCCGCTCCTACGAGCAGTACTTC. Translating it yields CASSRPGQGRSYEQYF.

CDR3 DNA sequence: TGTGCCAGCAGCCATCCGGGACTAGCGGGACTCAGCTCCTACAATGAGCAGTTCTTC. This gives the protein CASSHPGLAGLSSYNEQFF. V is TRBV7-8 and J is TRBJ2-1, with 13 bases lining up with TRBD2. The CDR3 is 19 residues long. Trimming cost V 5 bases and J 0 bases; bases outside gene matches: 10. Germline-derived CDR1 and CDR2 are SGHVS and FQNEAQ.

The chain joins TRBV25-1 to TRBJ1-3; TRBD1 agrees at 10 bases. Germline V gene sequence: CDR1 MGHDK, CDR2 SYGVNS. Trimming cost V 2 bases and J 6 bases; bases outside gene matches: 1. The CDR3 is 14 amino acids. DNA of the CDR3: TGTGCCAGCAGTGAAGGACAGGGGGAAAACACCATATATTTT. It encodes CASSEGQGENTIYF.

The chain recombines TRBV27 with TRBJ1-5; a possible D gene is TRBD1 (5 bases). This CDR3 has 14 amino acids. The V gene's germline CDR1 is MNHEY and CDR2 SMNVEV (reference sequence). V lost 5 bases, J lost 4 bases, and 12 bases lay in between. The CDR3 loop is CASSAGVRNQPQHF. CDR3 DNA: TGTGCCAGCAGTGCGGGGGTTCGGAATCAGCCCCAGCATTTT.

The CDR3: CAISDSADNYGYTF. The CDR3 nucleotides are TGTGCCATCAGTGACTCTGCGGATAACTATGGCTACACCTTC. The chain uses TRBV10-3 and TRBJ1-2; D gene uncertain. CDR3 length: 14 residues. Trimming left V 3 bases short and J 1 base short, with 9 bases between. Germline V gives CDR1 ENHRY, CDR2 SYGVKD.

The rearrangement uses TRBV28 and TRBJ2-4, with TRBD2 matching over 12 bases. The ends lost 6 bases at V and 0 bases at J; junction bases unmatched: 9. This CDR3 contains 18 residues. Germline assignment: CDR1 MDHEN and CDR2 SYDVKM. The CDR3 loop is CASRPLAGGSLAKNIQYF. The CDR3 nucleotides read TGTGCCAGCAGGCCACTAGCGGGAGGTTCCCTAGCCAAAAACATTCAGTACTTC.